The clone carrying this TCR beta chain was seen a few times. The CDR3 consists of 17 residues. CDR1 GTSNPN and CDR2 SVGIG come from the germline V gene (reference sequence). V trimming: 0 bases; J trimming: 10 bases; junction bases outside the gene matches: 12. This specimen belongs to a study of blood T cell repertoires in COVID-19. Study summary: Both acute and convalescent COVID-19 samples were obtained from the United States, Italy and Spain. PBMCs, B-cell-depleted T cells, or T cells provided the cDNA or gDNA that made up the material.

As handled by the study authors: Estimated nucleated cell counts came from reference gene primer amplification. TCRdb's copy holds only in-frame clones and misses some; the assay was immunoSEQ multiplex PCR. V, J and clone size reflect that table, while D and trimming were determined from the DNA. Among under 200,000 clones listed, 88% were seen once. Sequenced sample: peripheral blood. The sequence was obtained from a man aged 18 to 30 with active or convalescent COVID-19. This chain uses TRBV30 with TRBJ2-1; 13 nucleotides match TRBD2. The CDR3 nucleotides read TGTGCCTGGAGTGTGGGACGGACTAGCGGGAGTTTCGGCGAGCAGTTCTTC. Encoded protein: CAWSVGRTSGSFGEQFF.